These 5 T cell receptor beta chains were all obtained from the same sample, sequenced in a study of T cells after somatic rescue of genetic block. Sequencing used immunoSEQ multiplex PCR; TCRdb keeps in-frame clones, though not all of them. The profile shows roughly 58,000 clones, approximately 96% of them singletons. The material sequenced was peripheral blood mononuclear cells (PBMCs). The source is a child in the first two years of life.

CDR3 region: CASSKGGANQPQHF. In nucleotides, the CDR3 is TGTGCCAGCAGCAAAGGGGGGGCTAATCAGCCCCAGCATTTT. This chain joins TRBV7-2 and TRBJ1-5, with D possibly TRBD1 on 6 matching bases. Germline V gene data show CDR1 as SGHTA and CDR2 as FQGNSA. The CDR3 has 14 residues. V lost 5 bases, J lost 4 bases, and 12 bases lay in between.

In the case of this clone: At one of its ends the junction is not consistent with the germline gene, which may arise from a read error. CDR3 amino acids: CATSIAGGLYEQYF. The CDR3 DNA reads as TGTGCCACTAGTATAGCGGGAGGGCTGTACGAGCAGTACTTC. The V call is TRBV19, the J call TRBJ2-7; 11 bases are shared with TRBD2. Germline V gives CDR1 LNHDA, CDR2 SQIVND (reference sequence). The CDR3 has 14 residues.

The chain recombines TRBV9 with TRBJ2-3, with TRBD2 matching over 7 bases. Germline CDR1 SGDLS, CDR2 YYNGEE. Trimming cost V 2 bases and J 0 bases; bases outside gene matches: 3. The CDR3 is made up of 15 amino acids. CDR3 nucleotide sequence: TGTGCCAGCAGCGTGACGGGAGGAAGCACAGATACGCAGTATTTT. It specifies CASSVTGGSTDTQYF.

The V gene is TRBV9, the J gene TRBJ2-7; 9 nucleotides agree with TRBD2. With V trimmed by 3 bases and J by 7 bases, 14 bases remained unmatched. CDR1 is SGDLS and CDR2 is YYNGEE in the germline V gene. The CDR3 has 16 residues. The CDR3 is CASSETISGSLGEQYF. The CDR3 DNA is TGTGCCAGCAGCGAAACCATTAGCGGGAGTCTGGGGGAGCAGTACTTC.

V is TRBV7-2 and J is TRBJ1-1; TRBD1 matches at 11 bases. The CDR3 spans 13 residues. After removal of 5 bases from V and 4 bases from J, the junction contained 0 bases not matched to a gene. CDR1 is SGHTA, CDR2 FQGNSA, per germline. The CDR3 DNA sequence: TGTGCCAGCAGCGGGACAGGGGGCACTGAAGCTTTCTTT. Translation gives CASSGTGGTEAFF.